One and the same sample provided the 28 T cell receptor beta chains below, sequenced in a study of early T cells in non-severe SARS-CoV-2 infection. TCRdb used MiXCR to reprocess the 5' RACE reads, holding one entry per CDR3 protein. The sample lists over 55,000 distinct CDR3 sequences; around 12% were seen once. Specimen: whole blood. All receptors derive from an adult who was a healthcare worker with PCR-confirmed SARS-CoV-2 infection or an uninfected control (not recorded which).

This clonotype was observed many times. CDR3 nucleotides: TGTGCCAGCAGCTACCGGGACAGGGCTGGAAACACCATATATTTT. This translates into CASSYRDRAGNTIYF. This chain links TRBV5-5 with TRBJ1-3, with 9 nucleotides matching TRBD1. The V and J ends lost 3 bases and 2 bases, in that order; junction bases with no gene match: 3. Germline loops: CDR1 SGHKS, CDR2 YYEKEE (reference sequence). CDR3 length: 15 residues.

This clonotype appeared many times. The chain recombines TRBV7-9 with TRBJ2-6, with D perhaps TRBD2 (5 bases). Germline lookup yields CDR1 SEHNR and CDR2 FQNEAQ (reference sequence). V was clipped by 8 bases and J by 4 bases, with 6 bases between them. CDR3 length: 12 amino acids. Written as DNA, the CDR3 is TGTGCCAGCCGCGGGGGGGCCAACGTCCTGACTTTC. It translates to CASRGGANVLTF.

The chain employs TRBV29-1 and TRBJ2-1; D gene uncertain. V lost 6 bases to trimming and J lost 6 bases, with 9 bases between them. Per germline, CDR1 SQVTM and CDR2 ANQGSEA. CDR3 length: 11 residues. The CDR3, as DNA: TGCAGCGTGTCCCAGCCCAATGAGCAGTTCTTC. Protein: CSVSQPNEQFF.

This clonotype was counted many times. The chain couples TRBV6-6 to TRBJ2-5; no clear D. Trimming took off 2 bases at V and 1 base at J, with 8 bases between the two ends. Looked up from germline, CDR1 is MNHNY and CDR2 is SVGAGI (reference sequence). The CDR3 runs to 14 residues. The CDR3 is CASSYQNTQETQYF. The CDR3 DNA reads as TGTGCCAGCAGTTACCAGAACACCCAAGAGACCCAGTACTTC.

This clonotype turned up a few times. This chain joins TRBV20-1 and TRBJ2-7, with 10 bases fitting TRBD2. The germline V gene has CDR1 DFQATT and CDR2 SNEGSKA (reference sequence). This CDR3 contains 15 residues. The V segment lost 1 base and the J segment 2 bases; nucleotides outside the gene matches: 5. Here the CDR3 DNA reads TGCAGTGCTAGAGTGATAGCGGGGGGTCCCTACGAGCAGTACTTC. This gives the protein CSARVIAGGPYEQYF.

The chain couples TRBV28 to TRBJ1-5, with D maybe TRBD1 (5 bases). CDR1 MDHEN and CDR2 SYDVKM come from the germline V gene. The CDR3 loop spans 13 amino acids. The V gene lost 5 bases and the J gene lost 4 bases, with 9 bases spanning the gap. The CDR3 loop is CASSRDGNQPQHF. CDR3 DNA: TGTGCCAGCAGTCGGGACGGAAATCAGCCCCAGCATTTT.

This clonotype was seen ten or more times. V gene TRBV6-5 combines with J gene TRBJ1-6; D not resolved. V was pared by 2 bases and J by 5 bases, with 7 bases between. This CDR3 has 14 amino acids. From germline, CDR1 is MNHEY and CDR2 SVGAGI. CDR3 region: CASSYRWDNSPLHF. The CDR3 region has the DNA TGTGCCAGCAGTTACCGGTGGGATAATTCACCCCTCCACTTT.

The V and J genes are TRBV9 and TRBJ2-7, with TRBD2 matching 9 bases. Per the germline V gene, CDR1 is SGDLS and CDR2 is YYNGEE. CDR3 size: 17 residues. V was clipped by 3 bases and J by 1 base; unmatched bases: 11. The CDR3 DNA reads TGTGCCAGCAGCGGGGATCGGCGGGAGGGCAAATCCTACGAGCAGTACTTC. It specifies CASSGDRREGKSYEQYF.

This clonotype was observed at least ten times. V is TRBV29-1 and J is TRBJ2-5; perhaps TRBD1 as D (6 bases). CDR3 length equals 13 residues. CDR1 is SQVTM and CDR2 is ANQGSEA in the germline V gene. V was pared by 7 bases and J by 0 bases, with 12 bases between. CDR3 amino acids: CSAPPGDQETQYF. The CDR3 coding sequence is TGCAGCGCCCCACCAGGGGACCAAGAGACCCAGTACTTC.

This clonotype was seen repeatedly, ten times or more. The V call is TRBV5-1, the J call TRBJ2-3; D is undetermined. The germline V gene encodes CDR1 SGHRS and CDR2 YFSETQ. The CDR3 length is 12 residues. Trimming pared 1 base from V and 6 bases from J, leaving 6 bases between. CDR3 in amino acids: CASSLFADTQYF. For the CDR3, the DNA is TGCGCCAGCAGCTTGTTTGCGGATACGCAGTATTTT.

This clonotype was found many times. The chain is built from TRBV7-6 and TRBJ2-1; 7 nucleotides match TRBD2. This CDR3 has 12 amino acids. CDR1 and CDR2 (germline): SGHVS, FNYEAQ. The V segment lost 7 bases and the J segment 6 bases; nucleotides outside the gene matches: 3. Here the CDR3 reads CASIGGGNEQFF. In DNA form, the CDR3 reads TGTGCCAGCATAGGCGGGGGCAATGAGCAGTTCTTC.

This clonotype was counted many times. The chain uses TRBV5-5 and TRBJ1-5; D not certain. This CDR3 region has 15 residues. Per the germline V gene, CDR1 is SGHKS and CDR2 is YYEKEE (reference sequence). V gave up 2 bases and J gave up 3 bases, with 12 bases separating them. The CDR3 protein is CASSLMAVPNQPQHF. Here the CDR3 DNA reads TGTGCCAGCAGCTTAATGGCAGTTCCCAATCAGCCCCAGCATTTT.

This clonotype was observed many times. The chain joins TRBV5-5 to TRBJ1-2; the D gene is possibly TRBD1 (6 bases). Looked up from germline, CDR1 is SGHKS and CDR2 is YYEKEE (reference sequence). With 2 bases removed from V and 3 bases from J, the gap between germline ends came to 11 bases. The CDR3 is made up of 14 amino acids. The DNA of the CDR3 is TGTGCCAGCAGCTTCGGGGGGCCGGACTATGGCTACACCTTC. It is translated as CASSFGGPDYGYTF.

This clonotype was counted many times. At one of its ends the junction is not consistent with the germline gene, which may arise from a read error. DNA for the CDR3: TGTGCCAGCAGCTTAGAGACAGGGCGTTCTGAAAACACCATATATTTT. This translates into CASSLETGRSENTIYF. V and J are TRBV7-2 and TRBJ1-3; 7 bases fit TRBD1. This CDR3 contains 16 residues. The germline V gene has CDR1 SGHTA and CDR2 FQGNSA.

J is TRBJ1-5 and V is TRBV5-5, with 7 bases matching TRBD1. CDR1 SGHKS and CDR2 YYEKEE come from the germline V gene (reference sequence). This CDR3 contains 15 residues. V shed 0 bases and J 1 base; nucleotides not matched to a gene: 1. Here the CDR3 reads CASSLETGSNQPQHF. The CDR3 DNA sequence: TGTGCCAGCAGCTTGGAGACAGGGAGCAATCAGCCCCAGCATTTT. Based on the CDR3 plus reference TRBV5-5 and TRBJ1-5, the full variable domain is DAGVTQSPTHLIKTRGQQVTLRCSPISGHKSVSWYQQVLGQGPQFIFQYYEKEERGRGNFPDRFSARQFPNYSSELNVNALLLGDSALYLCASSLETGSNQPQHFGDGTRLSIL.

This chain links TRBV5-6 with TRBJ2-3, with 7 bases fitting TRBD2. This CDR3 spans 14 amino acids. Germline V gene data show CDR1 as SGHDT and CDR2 as YYEEEE. The trim removed 2 bases at V and 3 bases at J, leaving 3 bases unmatched. This chain's CDR3 is CASSFGAGTDTQYF. The CDR3 nucleotides read TGTGCCAGCAGCTTTGGAGCGGGAACAGATACGCAGTATTTT. The full variable domain, in which reference TRBV5-6 and TRBJ2-3 provide the parts outside the CDR3, is DAGVTQSPTHLIKTRGQQVTLRCSPKSGHDTVSWYQQALGQGPQFIFQYYEEEERQRGNFPDRFSGHQFPNYSSELNVNALLLGDSALYLCASSFGAGTDTQYFGPGTRLTVL.

This clonotype came up many times. The rearrangement uses TRBV7-8 and TRBJ2-7, with 8 bases matching TRBD1. Per germline, CDR1 SGHVS and CDR2 FQNEAQ. CDR3 length: 18 residues. V dropped 1 base and J dropped 4; count of bases not matched to a gene: 15. CDR3 sequence reads: CASSLGWWGQGAGYEQYF. CDR3 DNA sequence: TGTGCCAGCAGCTTAGGGTGGTGGGGGCAGGGGGCAGGTTACGAGCAGTACTTC.

Many counts were recorded for this clonotype. The chain combines TRBV20-1 with TRBJ2-1, with D maybe TRBD2 (6 bases). Germline loops: CDR1 DFQATT, CDR2 SNEGSKA (reference sequence). V dropped 1 base and J dropped 7 bases, with 14 bases sitting between them. The CDR3 has 14 residues. The CDR3 sequence is CSARAGGLANEQFF. The CDR3 nucleotides read TGCAGTGCTAGAGCTGGGGGACTGGCGAATGAGCAGTTCTTC.

Many counts were recorded for this clonotype. The V gene is TRBV20-1, the J gene TRBJ2-1; TRBD1 matches at 9 bases. Germline CDR1 reads DFQATT; CDR2 reads SNEGSKA (reference sequence). The V and J ends lost 3 bases and 6 bases, in that order; junction bases with no gene match: 12. The CDR3 sequence is 16 residues long. Here the CDR3 DNA reads TGCAGTGCTAGGTATCGGGGACAGGGCTTCGGCAATGAGCAGTTCTTC. It is translated as CSARYRGQGFGNEQFF.

About this clonotype: Being one base from a much bigger clone, this may be a read error. This chain connects TRBV7-2 to TRBJ2-6; D possibly corresponds to TRBD1 (6 bases). Trimming cost V 0 bases and J 8 bases, with 20 bases left between them. This CDR3 region has 18 residues. The germline CDR1 and CDR2 sequences are SGHTA and FQGNSA. CDR3: CASSLAPYRVRGTNVLTF. In DNA form, the CDR3 reads TGTGCCAGCAGCTTAGCCCCCTACAGGGTGCGAGGGACCAACGTCCTGACTTTC.

There are many counts of this clonotype. The chain couples TRBV28 to TRBJ1-5; 9 bases match TRBD1. Germline V CDR1 and CDR2: MDHEN, SYDVKM. Losses at the gene ends were 3 bases for V and 1 base for J; bases not matched to a gene: 10. This CDR3 is built from 18 residues. The CDR3, as DNA: TGTGCCAGCAGTTTGTCCCGGGACAGGGTTCAGAGCAATCAGCCCCAGCATTTT. It translates to CASSLSRDRVQSNQPQHF.

This clonotype was counted many times. The V and J genes are TRBV7-9 and TRBJ1-5, with 7 bases matching TRBD1. The germline V gene has CDR1 SEHNR and CDR2 FQNEAQ (reference sequence). V gave up 5 bases and J gave up 4 bases; unmatched junction bases: 5. CDR3 length: 14 amino acids. The CDR3 DNA follows: TGTGCCAGCAGCAATGACAGGGCGAATCAGCCCCAGCATTTT. It is translated as CASSNDRANQPQHF.

This clonotype was recorded many times. The chain joins TRBV6-1 to TRBJ2-7, with D hard to call. V lost 7 bases and J lost 3, with 13 bases in between. The germline CDR1 and CDR2 sequences are MNHNS and SASEGT. The CDR3 is 13 amino acids. CDR3 protein: CASIRSGNYEQYF. DNA of the CDR3: TGTGCCAGCATCCGATCGGGTAACTACGAGCAGTACTTC.

This clonotype was detected ten times or more. The chain joins TRBV29-1 to TRBJ2-7; 9 positions match TRBD1. The CDR3 is 15 amino acids. V shed 0 bases, J shed 2 bases, and the junction held 5 bases outside the gene matches. From germline, CDR1 is SQVTM and CDR2 ANQGSEA. The CDR3 nucleotides read TGCAGCGTTGAAGATAGGACAGGGGCCCCCTACGAGCAGTACTTC. Protein product: CSVEDRTGAPYEQYF.

This clonotype was seen ten or more times. This chain joins TRBV27 and TRBJ2-3; D is undetermined. Trimming cost V 1 base and J 0 bases, with 11 bases left between them. This CDR3 has 16 residues. Germline V gene sequence: CDR1 MNHEY, CDR2 SMNVEV (reference sequence). CDR3 loop: CASSLYLPTSTDTQYF. Written as DNA, the CDR3 is TGTGCCAGCAGTTTATACCTGCCTACTAGCACAGATACGCAGTATTTT.

This clonotype has a single count. This chain uses TRBV29-1 with TRBJ2-7; possibly TRBD1 for D (6 bases). The CDR3 has 13 residues. V dropped 6 bases and J dropped 0 bases, with 12 bases sitting between them. Germline CDR1 reads SQVTM; CDR2 reads ANQGSEA. The CDR3 DNA is TGCAGCGTCCGACAGGTGAACTCCTACGAGCAGTACTTC. It codes for CSVRQVNSYEQYF.

This clonotype was counted ten times or more. The gene calls are TRBV28 and TRBJ2-7, with D unresolved. CDR1 is MDHEN, CDR2 SYDVKM, per germline. The V end lost 2 bases, the J end lost 1 base, and 6 bases lay between the germline ends. CDR3 length: 13 amino acids. Here the CDR3 DNA reads TGTGCCAGCAGTTTAACTTATTCCTACGAGCAGTACTTC. Protein product: CASSLTYSYEQYF.

This chain joins TRBV25-1 and TRBJ1-1; 9 nucleotides line up with TRBD1. This CDR3 has 14 residues. Germline-derived CDR1 and CDR2 are MGHDK and SYGVNS. The trim removed 9 bases at V and 5 bases at J, leaving 10 bases unmatched. The CDR3 region is CASSPGQGPTEAFF. The CDR3 region has the DNA TGTGCCAGTTCACCGGGACAGGGACCGACTGAAGCTTTCTTT.